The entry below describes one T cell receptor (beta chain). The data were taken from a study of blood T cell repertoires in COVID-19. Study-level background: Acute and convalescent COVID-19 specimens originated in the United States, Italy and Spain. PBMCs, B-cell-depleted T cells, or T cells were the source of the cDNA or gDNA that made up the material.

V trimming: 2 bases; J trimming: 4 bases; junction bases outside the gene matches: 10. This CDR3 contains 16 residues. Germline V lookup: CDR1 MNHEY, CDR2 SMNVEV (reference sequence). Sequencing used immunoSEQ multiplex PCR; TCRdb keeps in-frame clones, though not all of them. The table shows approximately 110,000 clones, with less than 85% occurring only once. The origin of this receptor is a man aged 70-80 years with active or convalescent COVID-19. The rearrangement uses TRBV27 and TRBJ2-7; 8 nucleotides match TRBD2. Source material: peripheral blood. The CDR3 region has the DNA TGTGCCAGCAGTTTAGACCCCCTTAGCGGGGTATACGAGCAGTACTTC. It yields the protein CASSLDPLSGVYEQYF.